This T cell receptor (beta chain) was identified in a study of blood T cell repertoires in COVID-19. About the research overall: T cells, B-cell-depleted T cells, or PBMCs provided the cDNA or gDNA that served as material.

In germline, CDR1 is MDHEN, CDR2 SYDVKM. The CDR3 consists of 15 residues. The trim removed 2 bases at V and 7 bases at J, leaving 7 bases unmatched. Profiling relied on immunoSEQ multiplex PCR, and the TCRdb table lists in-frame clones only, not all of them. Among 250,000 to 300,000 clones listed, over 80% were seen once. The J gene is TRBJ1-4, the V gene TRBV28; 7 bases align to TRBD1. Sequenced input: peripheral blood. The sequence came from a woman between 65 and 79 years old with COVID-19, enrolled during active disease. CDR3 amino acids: CASSLPTGLGEKLFF. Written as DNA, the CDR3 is TGTGCCAGCAGTTTACCGACAGGGTTGGGTGAAAAACTGTTTTTT.